These 9 T cell receptor beta chains were all obtained from the same sample, sequenced in a study of identical twins. TCRdb reprocessed the 5' RACE reads with MiXCR, giving one entry per CDR3 protein. Here the sample spans about 690,000 distinct CDR3 sequences, roughly 6.2% being singletons. Sequenced material: naive T cells sorted from blood. The receptors come from a man aged 18 to 29 in good health.

This clonotype was recorded a few times. This chain uses TRBV10-3 with TRBJ2-2; 14 bases line up with TRBD2. CDR1 and CDR2 (germline): ENHRY, SYGVKD. Trimming cost V 6 bases and J 0 bases; bases outside gene matches: 9. CDR3 length: 19 amino acids. CDR3 bases: TGTGCCATCAGGGGGACTAGCGGGAGAGCACCTACGAACACCGGGGAGCTGTTTTTT. Amino acid sequence: CAIRGTSGRAPTNTGELFF.

A word on this clonotype: Given a much more abundant clone one base away, this may be a read error. The CDR3 sequence: CSVEKLAGDLYEQHF. CDR3 coding DNA: TGCAGCGTCGAAAAACTAGCGGGAGACCTCTACGAGCAGCACTTC. The V call is TRBV29-1, the J call TRBJ2-7, with 11 positions matching TRBD2. The CDR3 runs 15 residues. The V gene's germline CDR1 is SQVTM and CDR2 ANQGSEA.

This clonotype was counted ten times or more. The chain recombines TRBV5-1 with TRBJ2-1, with unresolved D. Germline-derived CDR1 and CDR2 are SGHRS and YFSETQ. This CDR3 contains 16 residues. Trimming took off 0 bases at V and 2 bases at J, with 12 bases between the two ends. The CDR3 DNA sequence: TGCGCCAGCAGCTTGGACGGGCGCCCTGCCTACAATGAGCAGTTCTTC. This sequence encodes CASSLDGRPAYNEQFF.

There are a few counts of this clonotype. The DNA for the CDR3 is TGTGCCAGCAGCGTAGAGGGTGCGGGGAGCTCCTACGAGCAGTACTTC. Translated: CASSVEGAGSSYEQYF. The chain is built from TRBV9 and TRBJ2-7; weak D call: TRBD2 (6 bases). Germline V CDR1 and CDR2: SGDLS, YYNGEE. CDR3 size: 16 residues. Trimming removed 0 bases at V and 0 bases at J, with 13 bases between.

The V call is TRBV5-1, the J call TRBJ2-3; D might be TRBD2 (5 bases). Trimming took 6 bases from V and 2 from J, leaving 16 bases between them. The germline V gene encodes CDR1 SGHRS and CDR2 YFSETQ. The CDR3 covers 15 residues. The CDR3 spells CASNTDGGSTDTQYF. CDR3 nucleotides: TGCGCCAGCAACACCGACGGAGGATCCACAGATACGCAGTATTTT.

This clonotype showed up many times. The CDR3 nucleotides read TGCGCCAGCAGCTTGGCCTCTGGCGGGAGGGCCCTAGATACGCAGTATTTT. Residues: CASSLASGGRALDTQYF. The chain couples TRBV5-1 to TRBJ2-3, with 9 positions matching TRBD2. Germline CDR1 reads SGHRS; CDR2 reads YFSETQ. The junction had 10 bases not matched to a gene; V was cut back by 0 bases and J by 5 bases. The CDR3 extends over 17 amino acids.

This clonotype was recorded a few times. The gene calls are TRBV4-1 and TRBJ1-1; no firm D call. In germline, CDR1 is MGHRA, CDR2 YSYEKL. This CDR3 is 15 amino acids long. The V end was cut by 2 bases, the J end by 2 bases, with 12 bases between. CDR3 in amino acids: CASSQHGPDNTEAFF. DNA of the CDR3: TGCGCCAGCAGCCAACACGGGCCAGATAACACTGAAGCTTTCTTT.

This clonotype was seen repeatedly, ten times or more. V and J are TRBV12-3 or TRBV12-4 and TRBJ2-1; TRBD2 matches 7 bases. The V and J ends lost 2 bases and 7 bases, in that order; junction bases with no gene match: 17. This CDR3 comprises 18 residues. The CDR3 sequence is CASSLLGLRRRGNNEQFF. CDR3 coding DNA: TGTGCCAGCAGTTTATTGGGACTAAGAAGGCGGGGGAATAATGAGCAGTTCTTC.

This clonotype was seen repeatedly, ten times or more. The CDR3 here is CASSFTGGRDYGYTF. CDR3 nucleotides: TGCGCCAGCAGCTTTACAGGGGGGCGCGACTATGGCTACACCTTC. The gene calls are TRBV5-1 and TRBJ1-2, with 8 bases that match TRBD1. Germline V lookup: CDR1 SGHRS, CDR2 YFSETQ. The CDR3 is 15 residues long. V was pared by 2 bases and J by 3 bases, with 6 bases of the junction left unmatched. Full variable domain (remainder filled in from reference TRBV5-1 and TRBJ1-2): KAGVTQTPRYLIKTRGQQVTLSCSPISGHRSVSWYQQTPGQGLQFLFEYFSETQRNKGNFPGRFSGRQFSNSRSEMNVSTLELGDSALYLCASSFTGGRDYGYTFGSGTRLTVV.